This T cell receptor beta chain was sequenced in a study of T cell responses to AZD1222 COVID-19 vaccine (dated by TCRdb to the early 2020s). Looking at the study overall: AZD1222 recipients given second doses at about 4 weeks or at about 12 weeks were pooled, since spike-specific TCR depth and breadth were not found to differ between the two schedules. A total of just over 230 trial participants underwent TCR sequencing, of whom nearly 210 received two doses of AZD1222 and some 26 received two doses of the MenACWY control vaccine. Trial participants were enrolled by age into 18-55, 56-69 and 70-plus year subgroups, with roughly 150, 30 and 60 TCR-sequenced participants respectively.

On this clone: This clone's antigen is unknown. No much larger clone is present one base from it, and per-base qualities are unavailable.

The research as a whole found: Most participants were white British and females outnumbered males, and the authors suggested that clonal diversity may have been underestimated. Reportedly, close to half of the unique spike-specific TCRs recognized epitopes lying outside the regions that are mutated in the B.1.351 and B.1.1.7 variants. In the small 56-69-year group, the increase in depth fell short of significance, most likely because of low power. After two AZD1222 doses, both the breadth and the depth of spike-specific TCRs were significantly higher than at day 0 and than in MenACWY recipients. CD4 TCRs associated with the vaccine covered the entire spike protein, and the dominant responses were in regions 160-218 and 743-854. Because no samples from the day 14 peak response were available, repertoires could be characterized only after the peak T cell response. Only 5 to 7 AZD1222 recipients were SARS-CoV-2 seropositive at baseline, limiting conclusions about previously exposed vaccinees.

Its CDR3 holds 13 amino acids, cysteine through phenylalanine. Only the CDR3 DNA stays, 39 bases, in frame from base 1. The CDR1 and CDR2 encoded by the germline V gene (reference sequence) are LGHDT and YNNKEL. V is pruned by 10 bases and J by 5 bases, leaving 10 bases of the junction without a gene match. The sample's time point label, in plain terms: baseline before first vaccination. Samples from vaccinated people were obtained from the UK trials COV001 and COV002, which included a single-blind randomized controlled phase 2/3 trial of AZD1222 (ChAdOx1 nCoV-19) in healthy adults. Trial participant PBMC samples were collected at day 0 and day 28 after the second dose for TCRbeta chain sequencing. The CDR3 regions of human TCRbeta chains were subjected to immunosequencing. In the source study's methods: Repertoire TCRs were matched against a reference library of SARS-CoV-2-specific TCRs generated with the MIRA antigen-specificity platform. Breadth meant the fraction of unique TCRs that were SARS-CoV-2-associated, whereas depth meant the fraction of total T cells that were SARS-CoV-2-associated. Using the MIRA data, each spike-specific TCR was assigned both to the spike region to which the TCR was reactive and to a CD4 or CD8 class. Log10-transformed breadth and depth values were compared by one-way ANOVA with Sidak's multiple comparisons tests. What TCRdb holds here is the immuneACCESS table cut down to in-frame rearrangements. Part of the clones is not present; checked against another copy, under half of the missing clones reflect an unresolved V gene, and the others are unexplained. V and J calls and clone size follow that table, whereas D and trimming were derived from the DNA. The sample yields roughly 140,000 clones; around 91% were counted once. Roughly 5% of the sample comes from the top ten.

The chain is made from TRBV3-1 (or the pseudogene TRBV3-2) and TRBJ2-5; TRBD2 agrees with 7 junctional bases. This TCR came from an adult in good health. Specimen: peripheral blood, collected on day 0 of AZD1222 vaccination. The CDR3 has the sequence CATLGRVGETQYF. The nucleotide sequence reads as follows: TGTGCCACACTTGGGAGGGTGGGGGAGACCCAGTACTTC.